This note documents a single T cell receptor beta chain sequence. The antigen is not known. The sample originates from a study of vaccination effects on CD4 cells after COVID-19. Study-level findings and limits: Researchers reported few convalescent patients and no early post-infection timepoints in the study.

Sequencing followed a ViraFEST assay step that expanded antigen-specific CD4+ T cells with viral peptide pools. On roughly day 10 of culture, CD4+ T cells were separated out. It was two doses of either the BNT162b2 or mRNA-1273 vaccine that participants received. Approximately 2.2 million PBMC per well received 10 IU/ml IL-2 and approximately 9.2 ug/ml peptides in culture. IL-2 medium supplanted half the medium on days 3 and 7. From germline, CDR1 is KGHSH and CDR2 LQKENI. The junction had 3 bases not matched to a gene; V was cut back by 5 bases and J by 6 bases. CDR3 length: 13 amino acids. Method: immunoSEQ multiplex PCR; TCRdb's copy keeps in-frame clones and lacks some. The table records tens of thousands of clones, approximately 64% of them present only once.

Material: CD4+ T cells from PBMCs cultured with SARS-CoV-2 spike peptides, obtained after COVID-19 vaccination. This chain links TRBV18 with TRBJ2-2; 7 bases are shared with TRBD2. This TCR was sampled from a human donor who received a COVID-19 vaccine. The CDR3 reads CASSWTRAGELFF. The CDR3 DNA reads as TGTGCCAGCTCATGGACTAGGGCCGGGGAGCTGTTTTTT.